The present T cell receptor beta chain was sequenced within a study of T cell repertoires and HLA-DP antigens. V was clipped by 6 bases and J by 4 bases; unmatched bases: 4. Germline loops: CDR1 SGHTA, CDR2 FQGNSA. This CDR3 has 14 amino acids. As concerns this clone: As yet, its antigen is unknown.

The table came from immunoSEQ multiplex PCR; TCRdb's copy has only in-frame clones and leaves some out. The repertoire holds almost 90,000 clones, around nine tenths seen once, with less than 2% in the top ten. The specimen was CD4+ T cells from PBMCs. This sequence originates from a man aged 45-65 years in good health and CMV-seronegative. The chain links TRBV7-2 to TRBJ2-7, with 12 bases matching TRBD2. In nucleotides, the CDR3 is TGTGCCAGCAGAAGACTAGCGGGAGCGTACGAGCAGTACTTC. It translates to CASRRLAGAYEQYF.